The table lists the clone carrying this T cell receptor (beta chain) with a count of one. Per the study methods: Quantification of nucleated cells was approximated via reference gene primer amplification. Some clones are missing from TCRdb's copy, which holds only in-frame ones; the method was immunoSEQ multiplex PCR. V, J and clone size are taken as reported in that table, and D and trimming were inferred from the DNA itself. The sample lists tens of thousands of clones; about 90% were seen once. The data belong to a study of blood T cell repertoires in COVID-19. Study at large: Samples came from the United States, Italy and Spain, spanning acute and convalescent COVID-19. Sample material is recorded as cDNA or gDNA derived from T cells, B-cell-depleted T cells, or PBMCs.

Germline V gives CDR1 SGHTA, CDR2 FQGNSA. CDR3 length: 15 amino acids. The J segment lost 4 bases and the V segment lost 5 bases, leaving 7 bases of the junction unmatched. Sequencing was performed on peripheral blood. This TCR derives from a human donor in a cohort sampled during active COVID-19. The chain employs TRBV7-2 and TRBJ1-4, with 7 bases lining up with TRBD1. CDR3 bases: TGTGCCAGCAGCCCAGGGGACAGTATTAATGAAAAACTGTTTTTT. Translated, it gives CASSPGDSINEKLFF.